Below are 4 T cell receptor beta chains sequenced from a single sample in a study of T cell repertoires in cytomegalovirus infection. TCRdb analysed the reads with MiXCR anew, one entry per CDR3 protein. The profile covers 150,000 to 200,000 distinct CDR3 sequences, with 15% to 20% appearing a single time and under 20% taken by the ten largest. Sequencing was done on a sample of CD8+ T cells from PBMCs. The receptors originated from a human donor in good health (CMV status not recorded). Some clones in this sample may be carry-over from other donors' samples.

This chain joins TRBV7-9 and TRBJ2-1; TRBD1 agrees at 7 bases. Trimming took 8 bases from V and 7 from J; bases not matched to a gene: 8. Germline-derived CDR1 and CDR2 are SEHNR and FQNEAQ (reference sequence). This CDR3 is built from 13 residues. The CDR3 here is CASRLQGENEQFF. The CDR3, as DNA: TGTGCCAGCCGGCTCCAGGGGGAAAATGAGCAGTTCTTC.

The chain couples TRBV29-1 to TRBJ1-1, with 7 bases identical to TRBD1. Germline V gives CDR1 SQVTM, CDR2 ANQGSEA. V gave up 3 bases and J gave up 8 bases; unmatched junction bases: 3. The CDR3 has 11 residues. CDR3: CSVDRGGEAFF. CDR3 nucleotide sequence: TGCAGCGTTGACAGGGGGGGGGAAGCTTTCTTT.

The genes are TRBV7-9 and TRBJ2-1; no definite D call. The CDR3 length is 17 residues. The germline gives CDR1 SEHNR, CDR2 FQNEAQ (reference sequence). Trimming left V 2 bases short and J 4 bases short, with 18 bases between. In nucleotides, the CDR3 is TGTGCCAGCAGCTTAAGATCGCGCGGTATGATGTACAATGAGCAGTTCTTC. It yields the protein CASSLRSRGMMYNEQFF.

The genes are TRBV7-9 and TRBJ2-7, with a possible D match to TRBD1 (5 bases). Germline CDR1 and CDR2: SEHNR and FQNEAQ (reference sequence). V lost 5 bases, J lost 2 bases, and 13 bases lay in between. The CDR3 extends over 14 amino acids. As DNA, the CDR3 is TGTGCCAGCAGCCAACCCCGACAGACCTACGAGCAGTACTTC. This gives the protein CASSQPRQTYEQYF.